This T cell receptor (beta chain) emerged from a study of CXCR3-negative and CXCR3-positive naive CD8 T cells. Study-level findings and limits: Naive cells that were CXCR3-positive had more hydrophobic TRB CDR3s (compared with CXCR3-negative naive cells). Both naive subsets, CXCR3-negative and CXCR3-positive, displayed similar TRBV-TRBJ usage, unlike memory cells.

The CDR3 is made up of 16 amino acids. Germline CDR1 reads LGHNA; CDR2 reads YSLEER. As to this clonotype: Its target is unknown.

UMI-labeled TRB cDNA libraries were prepared by 5' RACE. One entry per CDR3 protein, without DNA, is what TCRdb gives after re-calling the 5' RACE reads. The sample data list some 54,000 distinct CDR3 sequences. The receptor was derived from a human donor in good health. Some clones in this sample may be carry-over from other donors' samples. The V gene is TRBV4-3, the J gene TRBJ2-1; TCRdb returns TRBD1, unconfirmable since there is no DNA. The sequenced sample consisted of naive CXCR3+ CD8+ T cells from blood. Stated subset: CD45RO-CCR7+CD27+CD95- naive CD8+ T cells expressing CXCR3 (TNR3+). The CDR3 sequence: CASSQDRDTLYNEQFF.